This TCR beta chain was found in a study of immune evolution from preneoplasia to lung adenocarcinoma. The CDR3 has 12 residues. Trimming stripped 3 bases from V and 5 bases from J, with 4 bases between. Germline CDR1 SGHNT, CDR2 YENEEA. Produced via immunoSEQ multiplex PCR; TCRdb's table is partial and in-frame only. The data hold around 3,600 clones, with 70% to 80% observed a single time. Histologic diagnosis was independently verified by two lung pathologists. V usage is TRBV11-3 and J usage is TRBJ1-4; no clear D. Sequenced input: FFPE minimally invasive lung adenocarcinoma tissue. This TCR derives from a person between 65 and 79 years old with lung adenocarcinoma. The CDR3 spells CASSFGNEKLFF. In DNA, the CDR3 is TGTGCCAGCAGCTTTGGCAATGAAAAACTGTTTTTT.